This TCR beta chain appears in the sequencing data of a study of T cells in women clearing cervical HPV infection. Background on the study: HLA type stays a possible confounder, typing being limited.

CDR1 is SGHRS, CDR2 YFSETQ, per germline. V lost 4 bases, J lost 0 bases, and 3 bases stayed unmatched. The CDR3 contains 14 residues. Average input was roughly 1,200 ng genomic DNA for immunoSEQ TCR beta CDR3 amplification. Here immunoSEQ multiplex PCR was the method, and the copy in TCRdb shows in-frame clones only, minus some. Found here are about 39,000 clones; the top ten clones hold approximately 4.8%. Worth noting for this clone: The sequence runs out 3 residues before the end of the CDR3; the remainder is reconstructed from the germline J gene.

The material sequenced was blood buffy coat. The chain employs TRBV5-1 and TRBJ1-2; 7 bases agree with TRBD1. This sequence was found in a woman between 18 and 70 years old with a cervical HPV16 infection that either progressed to CIN3+ or cleared (not recorded which). The CDR3 DNA, read in part, is TGCGCCAGCAGCGGGACAGTTCCTAACTATGGC. This gives the protein CASSGTVPNYG. The full CDR3 reads CASSGTVPNYGYTF.